This TCR beta chain comes out of a study of cytomegalovirus exposure and HLA in healthy donors. Regarding the study as a whole: Cytomegalovirus status was reportedly diagnosed by the classifier with high specificity and sensitivity. In a later analysis, donors in an Asian-associated ancestry cluster reportedly had fewer N-insertions in productive TCRs than the cohort mean.

Germline V lookup: CDR1 SGHDN, CDR2 FVKESK. CDR3 length: 15 amino acids. Trimming removed 1 base from V and 2 bases from J, with 12 bases in between. Researchers ran the PCR with 60 Vbeta and 13 Jbeta primers. Some clones are missing from TCRdb's copy, which holds only in-frame ones; the method was immunoSEQ multiplex PCR. The sample consists of approximately 220,000 clones, about 83% of them appearing once. As regards this clone: No antigen is known for it.

This sequence was found in a girl between 10 and 17 years old in good health and CMV-seronegative. Sample: PBMCs. The chain carries TRBV14 and TRBJ2-7; weak D call: TRBD1 (5 bases). CDR3 coding DNA: TGTGCCAGCAGCCAAGGTTTAGGGGCCCCCTACGAGCAGTACTTC. Translated, it gives CASSQGLGAPYEQYF. The whole variable domain, filled in from reference TRBV14 and TRBJ2-7, reads EAGVTQFPSHSVIEKGQTVTLRCDPISGHDNLYWYRRVMGKEIKFLLHFVKESKQDESGMPNNRFLAERTGGTYSTLKVQPAELEDSGVYFCASSQGLGAPYEQYFGPGTRLTVT.